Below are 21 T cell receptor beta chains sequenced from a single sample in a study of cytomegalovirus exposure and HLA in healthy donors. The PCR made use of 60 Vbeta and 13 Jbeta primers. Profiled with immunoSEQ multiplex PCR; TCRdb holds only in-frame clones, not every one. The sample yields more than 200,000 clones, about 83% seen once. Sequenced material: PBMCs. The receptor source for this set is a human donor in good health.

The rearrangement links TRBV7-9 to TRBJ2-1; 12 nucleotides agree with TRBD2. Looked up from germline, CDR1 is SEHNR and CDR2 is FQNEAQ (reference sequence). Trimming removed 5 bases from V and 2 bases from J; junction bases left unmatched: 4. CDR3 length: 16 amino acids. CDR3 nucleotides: TGTGCCAGCAGCGCCCGGACTAGCGGGACCTACAATGAGCAGTTCTTC. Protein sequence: CASSARTSGTYNEQFF.

CDR3 protein: CASSVESSGTDTQYF. In DNA, the CDR3 is TGTGCCAGCAGCGTAGAGAGTAGCGGCACAGATACGCAGTATTTT. The chain employs TRBV9 and TRBJ2-3; TRBD2 is a possible D gene (5 bases). The CDR3 spans 15 residues. V shed 0 bases and J shed 1 base, with 9 bases lying between them. The V gene's germline CDR1 is SGDLS and CDR2 YYNGEE.

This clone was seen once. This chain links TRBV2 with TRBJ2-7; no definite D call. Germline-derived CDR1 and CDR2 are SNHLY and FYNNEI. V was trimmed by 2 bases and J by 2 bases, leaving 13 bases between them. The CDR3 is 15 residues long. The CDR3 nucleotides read TGTGCCAGCAGTGAAACTCTAGTTACTACCTACGAGCAGTACTTC. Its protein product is CASSETLVTTYEQYF. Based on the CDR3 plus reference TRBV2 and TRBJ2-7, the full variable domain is EPEVTQTPSHQVTQMGQEVILRCVPISNHLYFYWYRQILGQKVEFLVSFYNNEISEKSEIFDDQFSVERPDGSNFTLKIRSTKLEDSAMYFCASSETLVTTYEQYFGPGTRLTVT.

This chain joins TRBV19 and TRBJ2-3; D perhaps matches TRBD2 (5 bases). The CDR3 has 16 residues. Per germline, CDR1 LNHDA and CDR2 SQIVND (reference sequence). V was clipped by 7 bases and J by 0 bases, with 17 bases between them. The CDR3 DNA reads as TGTGCCAGTACCGCCTCGGCTAGCAGAAGCACAGATACGCAGTATTTT. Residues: CASTASASRSTDTQYF.

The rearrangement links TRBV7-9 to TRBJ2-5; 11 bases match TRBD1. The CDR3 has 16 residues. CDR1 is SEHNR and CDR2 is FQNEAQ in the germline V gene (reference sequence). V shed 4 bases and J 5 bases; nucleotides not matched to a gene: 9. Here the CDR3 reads CASSSSRTGGWETQYF. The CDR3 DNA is TGTGCCAGCAGCTCTTCAAGGACAGGGGGCTGGGAGACCCAGTACTTC.

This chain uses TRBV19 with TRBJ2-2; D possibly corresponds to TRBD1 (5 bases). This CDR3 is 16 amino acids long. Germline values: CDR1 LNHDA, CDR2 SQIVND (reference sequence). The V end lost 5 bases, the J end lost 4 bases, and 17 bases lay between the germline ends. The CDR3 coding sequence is TGTGCCAGTAGTGGCTTTAGGGGCGTGAGCACCGGGGAGCTGTTTTTT. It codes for CASSGFRGVSTGELFF.

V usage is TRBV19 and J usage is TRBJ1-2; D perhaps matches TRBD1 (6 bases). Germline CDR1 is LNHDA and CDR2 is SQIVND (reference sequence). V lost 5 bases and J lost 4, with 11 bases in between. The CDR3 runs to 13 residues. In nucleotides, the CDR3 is TGTGCCAGTAGTGACAGGCGCCTCTATGGCTACACCTTC. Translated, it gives CASSDRRLYGYTF. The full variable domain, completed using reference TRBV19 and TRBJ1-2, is DGGITQSPKYLFRKEGQNVTLSCEQNLNHDAMYWYRQDPGQGLRLIYYSQIVNDFQKGDIAEGYSVSREKKESFPLTVTSAQKNPTAFYLCASSDRRLYGYTFGSGTRLTVV.

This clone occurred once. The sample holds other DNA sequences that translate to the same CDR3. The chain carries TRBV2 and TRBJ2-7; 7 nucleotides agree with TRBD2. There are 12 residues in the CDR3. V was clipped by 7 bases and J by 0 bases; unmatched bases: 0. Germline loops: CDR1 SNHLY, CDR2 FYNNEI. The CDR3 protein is CASTSGSYEQYF. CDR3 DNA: TGTGCCAGCACTAGCGGCTCCTACGAGCAGTACTTC.

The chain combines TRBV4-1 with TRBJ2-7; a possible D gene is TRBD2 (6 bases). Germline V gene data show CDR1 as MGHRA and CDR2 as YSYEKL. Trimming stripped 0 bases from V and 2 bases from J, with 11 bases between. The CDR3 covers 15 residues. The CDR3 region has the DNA TGCGCCAGCAGCCAAGATGGGGGGAGTCCCTACGAGCAGTACTTC. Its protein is CASSQDGGSPYEQYF.

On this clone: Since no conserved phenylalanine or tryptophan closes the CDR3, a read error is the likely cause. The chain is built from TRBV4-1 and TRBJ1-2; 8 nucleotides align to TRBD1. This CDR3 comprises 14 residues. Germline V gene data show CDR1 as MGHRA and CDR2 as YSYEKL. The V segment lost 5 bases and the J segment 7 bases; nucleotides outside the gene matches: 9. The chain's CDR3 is CASSETGGVGGYTL. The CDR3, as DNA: TGCGCCAGCAGCGAAACAGGGGGGGTAGGTGGCTACACCCTC.

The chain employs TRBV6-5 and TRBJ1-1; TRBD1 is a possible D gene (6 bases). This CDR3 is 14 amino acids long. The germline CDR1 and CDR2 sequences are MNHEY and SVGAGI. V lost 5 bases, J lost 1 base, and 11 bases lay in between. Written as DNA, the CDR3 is TGTGCCAGCAGTGAAGGACAGTCGAACACTGAAGCTTTCTTT. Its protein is CASSEGQSNTEAFF.

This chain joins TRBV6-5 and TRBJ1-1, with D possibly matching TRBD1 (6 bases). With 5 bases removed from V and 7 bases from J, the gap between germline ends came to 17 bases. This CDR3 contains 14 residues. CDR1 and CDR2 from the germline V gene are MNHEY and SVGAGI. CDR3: CASSRDIRGGEAFF. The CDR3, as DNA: TGTGCCAGCAGTCGCGATATTCGAGGGGGTGAAGCTTTCTTT.

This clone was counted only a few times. The CDR3 nucleotides are TGTGCCAGCAGCCCCACTCCCTATGGCTACACCTTC. It translates to CASSPTPYGYTF. This rearrangement joins TRBV7-2 to TRBJ1-2; no reliable D call. In germline, CDR1 is SGHTA, CDR2 FQGNSA. CDR3 length: 12 residues. The ends were cut back, 5 bases at V and 4 bases at J, with 8 bases in the middle.

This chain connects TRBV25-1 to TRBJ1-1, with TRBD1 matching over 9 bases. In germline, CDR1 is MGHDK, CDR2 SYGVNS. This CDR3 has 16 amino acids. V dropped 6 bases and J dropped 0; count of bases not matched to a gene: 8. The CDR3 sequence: CASRPGQGVMNTEAFF. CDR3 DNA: TGTGCCAGCAGACCGGGACAGGGAGTGATGAACACTGAAGCTTTCTTT.

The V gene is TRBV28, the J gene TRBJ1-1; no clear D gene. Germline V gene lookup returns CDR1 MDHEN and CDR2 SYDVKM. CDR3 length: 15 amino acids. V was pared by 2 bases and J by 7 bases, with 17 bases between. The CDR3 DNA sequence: TGTGCCAGCAGTTTAGCGGGCGTCGAGAACCGTGAAGCTTTCTTT. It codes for CASSLAGVENREAFF.

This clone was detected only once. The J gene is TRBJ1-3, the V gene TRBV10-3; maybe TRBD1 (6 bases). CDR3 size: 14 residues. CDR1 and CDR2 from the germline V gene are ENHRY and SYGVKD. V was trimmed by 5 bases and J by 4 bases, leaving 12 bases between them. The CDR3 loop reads CAISSQGTGNTIYF. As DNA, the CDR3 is TGTGCCATCAGTTCACAGGGAACGGGAAACACCATATATTTT.

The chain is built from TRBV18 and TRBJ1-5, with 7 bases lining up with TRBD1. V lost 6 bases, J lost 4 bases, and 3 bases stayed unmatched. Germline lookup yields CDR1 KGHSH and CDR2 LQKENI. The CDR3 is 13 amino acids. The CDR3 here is CASSGTENQPQHF. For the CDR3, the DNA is TGTGCCAGCTCCGGGACAGAAAATCAGCCCCAGCATTTT.

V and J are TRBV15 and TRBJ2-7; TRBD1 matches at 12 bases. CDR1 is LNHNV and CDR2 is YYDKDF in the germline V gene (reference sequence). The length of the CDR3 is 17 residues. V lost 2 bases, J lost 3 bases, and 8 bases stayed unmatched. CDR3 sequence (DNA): TGTGCCACCAGCAGAACTACCGGGACAGGGGGCGTCTACGAGCAGTACTTC. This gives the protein CATSRTTGTGGVYEQYF.

The CDR3 spells CASSNRRYEKLFF. CDR3 in DNA: TGTGCCAGTAGTAACAGGCGCTACGAAAAACTGTTTTTT. The chain couples TRBV19 to TRBJ1-4, with D possibly matching TRBD1 (5 bases). The V gene's germline CDR1 is LNHDA and CDR2 SQIVND (reference sequence). This CDR3 is built from 13 residues. V was cut by 4 bases and J by 8 bases, with 11 bases left in between.

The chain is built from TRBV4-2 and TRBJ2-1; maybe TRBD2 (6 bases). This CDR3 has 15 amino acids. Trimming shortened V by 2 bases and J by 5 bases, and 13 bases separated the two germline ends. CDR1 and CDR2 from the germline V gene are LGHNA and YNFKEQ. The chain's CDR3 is CASSQLSGPNNEQFF. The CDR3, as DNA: TGTGCCAGCAGCCAACTAAGCGGGCCCAACAATGAGCAGTTCTTC.

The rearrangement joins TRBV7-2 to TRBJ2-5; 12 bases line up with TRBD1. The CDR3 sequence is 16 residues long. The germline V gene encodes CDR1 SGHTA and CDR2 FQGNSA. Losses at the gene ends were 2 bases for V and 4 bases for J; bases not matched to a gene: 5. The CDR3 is CASSLLGTGGGETQYF. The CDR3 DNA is TGTGCCAGCAGCTTACTAGGGACAGGGGGCGGAGAGACCCAGTACTTC.